These 8 T cell receptor beta chains were sequenced from one sample in a study of response to subunit inactivated influenza vaccine. In TCRdb, the RT-PCR reads were re-called with MiXCR into one record per CDR3 protein. The data show 550,000 to 800,000 distinct CDR3 sequences, about a sixth seen once. Source: PBMCs from blood, taken 12 days after vaccination. These receptors were obtained from a man aged 50 to 59 who received an inactivated influenza vaccine.

This clonotype was seen ten or more times. V usage is TRBV20-1 and J usage is TRBJ1-1, with D hard to call. V lost 5 bases and J 1 base, leaving 8 bases between the germline ends. Per germline, CDR1 DFQATT and CDR2 SNEGSKA (reference sequence). The CDR3 is 12 amino acids. The DNA of the CDR3 is TGCAGTGCTGTCGACGGGAACACTGAAGCTTTCTTT. The encoded protein is CSAVDGNTEAFF.

This clonotype has a count of ten or more. V usage is TRBV5-1 and J usage is TRBJ2-3, with D possibly being TRBD2 (6 bases). CDR1 SGHRS and CDR2 YFSETQ come from the germline V gene. The V end lost 0 bases, the J end lost 6 bases, and 14 bases lay between the germline ends. The CDR3 is 15 amino acids. The CDR3 sequence: CASSLASGVPDTQYF. DNA for the CDR3: TGCGCCAGCAGCTTGGCCTCGGGAGTTCCGGATACGCAGTATTTT.

A few counts support this clonotype. This chain uses TRBV15 with TRBJ2-7; maybe TRBD2 (5 bases). This CDR3 region has 15 residues. Trimming left V 0 bases short and J 2 bases short, with 11 bases between. The germline gives CDR1 LNHNV, CDR2 YYDKDF (reference sequence). The CDR3 nucleotides read TGTGCCACCAGCAGAGAGGACCGGGGAACCTACGAGCAGTACTTC. Translating gives CATSREDRGTYEQYF.

A few counts support this clonotype. Here the CDR3 reads CASSQGHENEKLFF. DNA for the CDR3: TGCGCCAGCAGCCAAGGGCATGAGAATGAAAAACTGTTTTTT. The chain is built from TRBV4-1 and TRBJ1-4; D call uncertain. The CDR3 has 14 residues. V dropped 1 base and J dropped 5 bases, with 8 bases sitting between them. CDR1 MGHRA and CDR2 YSYEKL come from the germline V gene.

The rearrangement joins TRBV7-2 to TRBJ2-4, with 13 bases identical to TRBD2. This CDR3 contains 18 residues. Germline assignment: CDR1 SGHTA and CDR2 FQGNSA. Trimming took 0 bases from V and 0 from J; bases not matched to a gene: 2. In nucleotides, the CDR3 is TGTGCCAGCAGCTTAGCGACTAGCGGGGGGTTAGCCAAAAACATTCAGTACTTC. It is translated as CASSLATSGGLAKNIQYF.

This sequence joins TRBV11-2 and TRBJ2-3; D gene unclear. This CDR3 has 14 amino acids. The V end was cut by 0 bases, the J end by 6 bases, with 10 bases between. Germline-derived CDR1 and CDR2 are SGHAT and FQNNGV. CDR3 amino acids: CASSLEMGYDTQYF. In DNA form, the CDR3 reads TGTGCCAGCAGCTTAGAGATGGGTTACGATACGCAGTATTTT.

This clonotype was seen a handful of times. The gene calls are TRBV27 and TRBJ2-7; 11 nucleotides align to TRBD2. This CDR3 has 16 amino acids. Trimming removed 6 bases from V and 2 bases from J; junction bases left unmatched: 9. CDR1 is MNHEY, CDR2 SMNVEV, per germline (reference sequence). CDR3 nucleotide sequence: TGTGCCAGCAGACTACTGACTAGCGGGAAAACCTACGAGCAGTACTTC. It codes for CASRLLTSGKTYEQYF.

This clonotype was detected only a few times. CDR3 protein: CASSESLGGANVLTF. The DNA of the CDR3 is TGTGCCAGCAGTGAAAGCCTGGGGGGCGCCAACGTCCTGACTTTC. This sequence joins TRBV6-1 and TRBJ2-6; either TRBD1 or TRBD2 may fit D (6 bases each). The germline V gene encodes CDR1 MNHNS and CDR2 SASEGT. Trimming pared 2 bases from V and 7 bases from J, leaving 12 bases between. The CDR3 contains 15 residues.